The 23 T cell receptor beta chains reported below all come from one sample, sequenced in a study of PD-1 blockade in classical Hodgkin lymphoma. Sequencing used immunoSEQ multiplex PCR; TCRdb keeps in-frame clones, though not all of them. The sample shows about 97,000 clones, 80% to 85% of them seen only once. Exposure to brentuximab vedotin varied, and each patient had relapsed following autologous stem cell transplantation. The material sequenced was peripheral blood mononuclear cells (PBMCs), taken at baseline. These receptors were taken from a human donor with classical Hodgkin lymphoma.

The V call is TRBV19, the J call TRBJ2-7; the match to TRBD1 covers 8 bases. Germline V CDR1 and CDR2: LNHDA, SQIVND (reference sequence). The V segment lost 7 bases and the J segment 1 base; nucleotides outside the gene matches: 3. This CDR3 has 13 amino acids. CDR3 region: CASTRTGSYEQYF. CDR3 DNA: TGTGCCAGTACCCGGACAGGGTCCTACGAGCAGTACTTC.

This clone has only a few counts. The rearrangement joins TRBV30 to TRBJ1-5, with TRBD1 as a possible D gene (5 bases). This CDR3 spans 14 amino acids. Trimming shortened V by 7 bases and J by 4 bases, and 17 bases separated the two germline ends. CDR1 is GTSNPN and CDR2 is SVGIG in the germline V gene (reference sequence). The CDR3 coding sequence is TGTGCCTCAACCGGGACCGGCCTAAATCAGCCCCAGCATTTT. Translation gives CASTGTGLNQPQHF.

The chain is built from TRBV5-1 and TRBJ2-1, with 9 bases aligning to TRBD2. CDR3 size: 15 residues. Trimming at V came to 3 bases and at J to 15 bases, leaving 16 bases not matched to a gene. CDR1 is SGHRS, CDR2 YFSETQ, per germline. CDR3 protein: CASSSYSNSGSPPFF. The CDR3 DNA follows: TGCGCCAGCAGCTCTTACTCAAATAGCGGGAGTCCCCCGTTCTTC. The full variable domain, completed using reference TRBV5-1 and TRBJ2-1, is KAGVTQTPRYLIKTRGQQVTLSCSPISGHRSVSWYQQTPGQGLQFLFEYFSETQRNKGNFPGRFSGRQFSNSRSEMNVSTLELGDSALYLCASSSYSNSGSPPFFGPGTRLTVL.

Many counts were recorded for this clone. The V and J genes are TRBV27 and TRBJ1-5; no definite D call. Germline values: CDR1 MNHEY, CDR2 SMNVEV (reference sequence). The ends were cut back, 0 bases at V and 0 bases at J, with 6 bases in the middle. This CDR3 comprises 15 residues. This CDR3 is CASSLSTYSNQPQHF. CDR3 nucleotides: TGTGCCAGCAGTTTATCAACCTATAGCAATCAGCCCCAGCATTTT.

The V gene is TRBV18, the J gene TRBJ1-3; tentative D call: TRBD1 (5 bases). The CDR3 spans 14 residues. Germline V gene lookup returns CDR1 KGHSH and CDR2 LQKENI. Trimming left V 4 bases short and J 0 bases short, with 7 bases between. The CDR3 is CASSQGNSGNTIYF. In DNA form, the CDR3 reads TGTGCCAGCTCACAGGGGAACTCTGGAAACACCATATATTTT.

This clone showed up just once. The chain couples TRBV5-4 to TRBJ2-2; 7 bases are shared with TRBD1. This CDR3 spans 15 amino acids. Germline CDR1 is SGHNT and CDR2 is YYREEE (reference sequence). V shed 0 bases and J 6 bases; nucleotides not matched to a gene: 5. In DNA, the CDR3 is TGTGCCAGCAGCTTGGGGACAGGCTCCCCCGGGGAGCTGTTTTTT. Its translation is CASSLGTGSPGELFF.

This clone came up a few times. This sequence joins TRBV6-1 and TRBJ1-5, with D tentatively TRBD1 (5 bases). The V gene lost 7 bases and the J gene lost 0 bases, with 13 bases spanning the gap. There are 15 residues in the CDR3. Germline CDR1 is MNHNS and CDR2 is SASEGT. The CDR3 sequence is CASTRRGYSNQPQHF. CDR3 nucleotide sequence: TGTGCCAGCACGAGAAGGGGCTATAGCAATCAGCCCCAGCATTTT.

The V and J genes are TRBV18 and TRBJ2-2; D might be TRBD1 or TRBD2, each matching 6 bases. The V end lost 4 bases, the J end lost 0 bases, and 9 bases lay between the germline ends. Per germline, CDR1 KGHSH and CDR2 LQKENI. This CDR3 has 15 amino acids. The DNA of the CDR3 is TGTGCCAGCTCACTGGAGGGGGCGAACACCGGGGAGCTGTTTTTT. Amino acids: CASSLEGANTGELFF.

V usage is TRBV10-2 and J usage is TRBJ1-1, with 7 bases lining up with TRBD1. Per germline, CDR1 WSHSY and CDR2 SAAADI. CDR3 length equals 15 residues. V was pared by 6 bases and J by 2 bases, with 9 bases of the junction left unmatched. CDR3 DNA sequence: TGCGCCAGCAGAAACCTGGGACAGCCAAACACTGAAGCTTTCTTT. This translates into CASRNLGQPNTEAFF.

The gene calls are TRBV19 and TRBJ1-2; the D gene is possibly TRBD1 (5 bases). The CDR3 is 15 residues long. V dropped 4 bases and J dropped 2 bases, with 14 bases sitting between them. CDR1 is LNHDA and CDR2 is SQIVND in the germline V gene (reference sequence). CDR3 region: CASSRSQGANYGYTF. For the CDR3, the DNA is TGTGCCAGTAGTAGATCTCAAGGGGCAAACTATGGCTACACCTTC.

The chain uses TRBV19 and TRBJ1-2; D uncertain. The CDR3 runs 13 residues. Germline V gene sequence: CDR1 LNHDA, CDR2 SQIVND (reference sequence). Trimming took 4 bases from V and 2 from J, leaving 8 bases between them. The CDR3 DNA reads TGTGCCAGTAGTACTCAACGGAACTATGGCTACACCTTC. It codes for CASSTQRNYGYTF.

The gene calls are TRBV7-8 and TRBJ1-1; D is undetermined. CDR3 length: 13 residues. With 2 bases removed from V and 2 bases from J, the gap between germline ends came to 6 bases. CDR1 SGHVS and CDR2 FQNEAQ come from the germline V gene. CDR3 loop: CASSLLANTEAFF. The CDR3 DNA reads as TGTGCCAGCAGCTTACTAGCAAACACTGAAGCTTTCTTT.

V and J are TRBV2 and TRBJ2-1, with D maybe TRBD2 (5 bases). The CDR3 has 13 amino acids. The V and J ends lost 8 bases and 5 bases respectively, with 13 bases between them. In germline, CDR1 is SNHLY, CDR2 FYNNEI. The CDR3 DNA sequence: TGTGCCAGCGCCGGGATCGGAAACAATGAGCAGTTCTTC. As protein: CASAGIGNNEQFF. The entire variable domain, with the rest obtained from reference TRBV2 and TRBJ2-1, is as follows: EPEVTQTPSHQVTQMGQEVILRCVPISNHLYFYWYRQILGQKVEFLVSFYNNEISEKSEIFDDQFSVERPDGSNFTLKIRSTKLEDSAMYFCASAGIGNNEQFFGPGTRLTVL.

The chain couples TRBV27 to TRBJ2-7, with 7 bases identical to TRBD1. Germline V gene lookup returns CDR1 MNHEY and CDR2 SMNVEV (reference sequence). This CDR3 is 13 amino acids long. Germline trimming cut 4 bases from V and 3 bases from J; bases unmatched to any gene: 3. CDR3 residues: CASSWGQFYEQYF. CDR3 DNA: TGTGCCAGCAGTTGGGGACAGTTCTACGAGCAGTACTTC.

CDR3 nucleotide sequence: TGTGCCATCGCGGGAGGGCCGCGCGAGCAGTACTTC. This encodes CAIAGGPREQYF. The chain carries TRBV10-3 and TRBJ2-7, with TRBD2 matching 9 bases. V lost 8 bases to trimming and J lost 6 bases; unmatched junction nucleotides: 5. The CDR3 totals 12 residues. Germline assignment: CDR1 ENHRY and CDR2 SYGVKD.

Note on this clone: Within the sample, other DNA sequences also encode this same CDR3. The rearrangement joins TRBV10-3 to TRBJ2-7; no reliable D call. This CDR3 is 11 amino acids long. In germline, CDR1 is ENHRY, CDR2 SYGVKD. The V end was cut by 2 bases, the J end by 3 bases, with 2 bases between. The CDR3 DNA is TGTGCCATCAGTGAGCTCTACGAGCAGTACTTC. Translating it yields CAISELYEQYF.

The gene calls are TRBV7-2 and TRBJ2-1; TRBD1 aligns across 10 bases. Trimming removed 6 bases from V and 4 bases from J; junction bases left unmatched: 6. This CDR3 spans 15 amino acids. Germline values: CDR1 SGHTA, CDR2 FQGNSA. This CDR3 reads CASSSGTGVYNEQFF. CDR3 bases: TGTGCCAGCAGTTCCGGGACAGGGGTGTACAATGAGCAGTTCTTC.

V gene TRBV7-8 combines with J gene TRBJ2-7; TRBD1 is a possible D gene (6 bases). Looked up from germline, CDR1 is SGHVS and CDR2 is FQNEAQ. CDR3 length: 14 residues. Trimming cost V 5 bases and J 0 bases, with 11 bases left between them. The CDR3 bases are TGTGCCAGCAGCCTCGGACAGTACTCCTACGAGCAGTACTTC. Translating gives CASSLGQYSYEQYF.

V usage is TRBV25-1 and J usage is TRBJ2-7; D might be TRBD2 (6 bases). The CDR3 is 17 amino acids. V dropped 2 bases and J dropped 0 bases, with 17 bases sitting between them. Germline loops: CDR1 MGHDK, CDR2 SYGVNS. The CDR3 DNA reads TGTGCCAGCAGTGAACTTACTACCGGGCGGGGCTCCTACGAGCAGTACTTC. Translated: CASSELTTGRGSYEQYF.

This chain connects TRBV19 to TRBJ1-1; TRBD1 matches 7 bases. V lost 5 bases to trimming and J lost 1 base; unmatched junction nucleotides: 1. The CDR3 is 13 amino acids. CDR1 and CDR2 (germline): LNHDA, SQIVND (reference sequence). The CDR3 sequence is CASSRDRNTEAFF. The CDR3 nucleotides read TGTGCCAGTAGTCGGGACAGGAACACTGAAGCTTTCTTT.

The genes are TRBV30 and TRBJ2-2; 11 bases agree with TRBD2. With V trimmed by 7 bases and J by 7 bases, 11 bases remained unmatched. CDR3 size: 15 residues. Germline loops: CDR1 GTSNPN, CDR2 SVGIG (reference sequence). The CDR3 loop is CASHTSGSFVGELFF. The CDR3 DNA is TGTGCCTCCCACACTAGCGGGAGCTTTGTCGGGGAGCTGTTTTTT. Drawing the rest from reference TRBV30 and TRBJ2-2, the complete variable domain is SQTIHQWPATLVQPVGSPLSLECTVEGTSNPNLYWYRQAAGRGLQLLFYSVGIGQISSEVPQNLSASRPQDRQFILSSKKLLLSDSGFYLCASHTSGSFVGELFFGEGSRLTVL.

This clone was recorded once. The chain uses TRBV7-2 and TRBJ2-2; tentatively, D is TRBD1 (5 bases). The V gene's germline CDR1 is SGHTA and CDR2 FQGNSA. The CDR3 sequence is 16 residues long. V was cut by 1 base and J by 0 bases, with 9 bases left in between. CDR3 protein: CASSLESDTNTGELFF. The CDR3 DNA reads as TGTGCCAGCAGCTTAGAGTCGGACACGAACACCGGGGAGCTGTTTTTT.

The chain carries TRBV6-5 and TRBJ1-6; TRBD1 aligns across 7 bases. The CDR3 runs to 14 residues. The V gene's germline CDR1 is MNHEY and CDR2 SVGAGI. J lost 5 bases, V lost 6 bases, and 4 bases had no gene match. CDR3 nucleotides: TGTGCCAGCAGCTCCGGGACAGATAATTCACCCCTCCACTTT. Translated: CASSSGTDNSPLHF.